This TCR beta chain was sequenced during a study of T cell repertoires in cytomegalovirus infection. Background on the study: It was the public TCR beta signatures that indicated both CMV infection and matching HLA type.

General observations from the study: The ex vivo response showed dominance by HLA-C-restricted CMV-specific TCR beta clonotypes. Summed public TCR beta family frequency identified CMV carriers bearing the relevant HLA.

This CDR3 has 15 residues. Trimming took 2 bases from V and 2 from J; bases not matched to a gene: 3. Per the germline V gene, CDR1 is MNHEY and CDR2 is SVGEGT. Regarding this clonotype: Its target is unknown.

MiXCR, applied by TCRdb to the reads, yields one record per CDR3 protein. The sample shows around 250,000 distinct CDR3 sequences, around 15% of them seen only once. The J gene is TRBJ2-3, the V gene TRBV6-2 or TRBV6-3; TRBD1 matches 8 bases. The sample comprised CD8+ T cells from PBMCs. The receptor comes from a human donor in good health (CMV status not recorded). Some clones in this sample may be carry-over from other donors' samples. The CDR3 nucleotides read TGTGCCAGCAGTTACCGGGACAGGATCACAGATACGCAGTATTTT. It encodes CASSYRDRITDTQYF.